This T cell receptor (beta chain) was sequenced in a study of siplizumab effects on memory and regulatory T cells. Study-level findings and limits: Confirmatory evidence of suppressive function in proliferating siplizumab-culture Tregs was not obtained. Alloreactive clones mapping to unstimulated subsets formed only a minor fraction.

About 10^5 TCR templates were measured in each sample. Libraries were prepared by immunoSEQ multiplex PCR; TCRdb keeps only in-frame clonotypes and omits some of them. The table has over 90,000 clones, approximately 90% seen once. Germline lookup yields CDR1 MGHRA and CDR2 YSYEKL. The V gene lost 4 bases and the J gene lost 6 bases, with 12 bases spanning the gap. The CDR3 loop spans 13 amino acids. Points on this clone: Its antigen is undetermined.

The clonotype originates from a human donor in good health. This chain uses TRBV4-1 with TRBJ1-2; D is unresolved. The sample comprised CD4+ T cells sorted from blood. CDR3 sequence (DNA): TGCGCCAGCAGCCCCCACGGGCTAGATGGCTACACCTTC. It specifies CASSPHGLDGYTF.